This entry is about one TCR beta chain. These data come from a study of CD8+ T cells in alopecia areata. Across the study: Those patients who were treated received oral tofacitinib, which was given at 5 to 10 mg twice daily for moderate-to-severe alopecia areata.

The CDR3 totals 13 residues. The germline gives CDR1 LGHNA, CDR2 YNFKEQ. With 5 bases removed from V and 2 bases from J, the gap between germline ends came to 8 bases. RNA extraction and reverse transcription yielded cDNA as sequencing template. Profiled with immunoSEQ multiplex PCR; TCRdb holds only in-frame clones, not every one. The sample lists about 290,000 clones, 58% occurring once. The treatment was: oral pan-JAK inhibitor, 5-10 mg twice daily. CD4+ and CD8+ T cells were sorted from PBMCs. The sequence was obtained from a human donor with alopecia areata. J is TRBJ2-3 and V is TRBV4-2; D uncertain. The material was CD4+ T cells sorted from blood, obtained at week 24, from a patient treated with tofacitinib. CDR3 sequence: CASSLVPTDTQYF. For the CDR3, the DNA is TGTGCCAGCAGCTTGGTACCCACAGATACGCAGTATTTT.